Listed below are T cell receptor beta chains from one sample, sequenced in a study of early T cells in non-severe SARS-CoV-2 infection. TCRdb re-analysed the 5' RACE reads in MiXCR, keeping a single row per CDR3 protein. Here the sample spans about 83,000 distinct CDR3 sequences, approximately 13% being singletons. The sequenced sample was whole blood. Every receptor here comes from an adult who was a healthcare worker with PCR-confirmed SARS-CoV-2 infection or an uninfected control (not recorded which). Each CDR3 is given with its conserved first and last residue. A D gene is named only where the DNA matches it firmly. A row's size may be missing; if present it is once, few, many or a size class.

length: 14
J: TRBJ1-1
size: .
D: .
V: TRBV11-2
CDR3: CASSLQVSAGEAFF
DNA: TGTGCCAGCAGCTTACAGGTCTCTGCGGGGGAAGCTTTCTTT

length: 14
J: TRBJ2-1
size: few
D: .
V: TRBV19
CDR3: CASRKGGRDNEQFF
DNA: TGTGCCAGTAGAAAGGGGGGCAGGGACAATGAGCAGTTCTTC

length: 15
J: TRBJ2-5
size: .
D: TRBD1
V: TRBV5-1
CDR3: CASSLTGTGAETQYF
DNA: TGCGCCAGCAGCTTGACCGGGACAGGGGCAGAGACCCAGTACTTC

length: 15
J: TRBJ1-1
size: .
D: .
V: TRBV28
CDR3: CASSLFGDMNTEAFF
DNA: TGTGCCAGCAGTTTATTCGGCGACATGAACACTGAAGCTTTCTTT

length: 13
J: TRBJ2-1
size: .
D: .
V: TRBV9
CDR3: CASSVIQGTEQFF
DNA: TGTGCCAGCAGCGTTATACAGGGAACGGAGCAGTTCTTC

length: 12
J: TRBJ1-5
size: many
D: .
V: TRBV27
CDR3: CASSSLNQPQHF
DNA: TGTGCCAGCAGTTCTTTGAATCAGCCCCAGCATTTT

length: 14
J: TRBJ1-1
size: few
D: .
V: TRBV7-3
CDR3: CASSLRGSNTEAFF
DNA: TGTGCCAGCAGCTTACGGGGTTCGAACACTGAAGCTTTCTTT

length: 14
J: TRBJ1-1
size: .
D: .
V: TRBV3-1
CDR3: CASSQEDSPTEAFF
DNA: TGTGCCAGCAGCCAAGAGGACTCTCCCACTGAAGCTTTCTTT

length: 15
J: TRBJ1-6
size: few
D: .
V: TRBV6-1
CDR3: CASIRHREVNSPLHF
DNA: TGTGCCAGCATTCGACACAGGGAGGTAAATTCACCCCTCCACTTT

length: 13
J: TRBJ1-4
size: once
D: TRBD1
V: TRBV20-1
CDR3: CSAKDRGGEKLFF
DNA: TGCAGTGCTAAGGACAGGGGCGGCGAAAAACTGTTTTTT

length: 16
J: TRBJ2-1
size: many
D: TRBD2
V: TRBV13
CDR3: CASSSSVAGGGNEQFF
DNA: TGTGCCAGCAGCTCCTCCGTAGCGGGAGGGGGGAATGAGCAGTTCTTC

length: 15
J: TRBJ1-1
size: few
D: TRBD1
V: TRBV27
CDR3: CASSPRDRQNTEAFF
DNA: TGTGCCAGCAGCCCAAGGGACAGACAGAACACTGAAGCTTTCTTT

length: 12
J: TRBJ2-3
size: .
D: .
V: TRBV12-3/TRBV12-4
CDR3: CASSPIGDTQYF
DNA: TGTGCCAGCAGTCCGATAGGGGATACGCAGTATTTT

length: 17
J: TRBJ2-3
size: .
D: TRBD2
V: TRBV11-2
CDR3: CASSLGLAGAGTDTQYF
DNA: TGTGCCAGCAGCTTAGGACTAGCGGGAGCTGGGACAGATACGCAGTATTTT

length: 15
J: TRBJ2-7
size: few
D: .
V: TRBV20-1
CDR3: CSASTWLEKKEEQYF
DNA: TGCAGTGCTAGCACTTGGCTGGAGAAAAAGGAAGAGCAGTACTTC

length: 14
J: TRBJ1-2
size: few
D: .
V: TRBV19
CDR3: CASSTQGFGYGYTF
DNA: TGTGCCAGTAGTACCCAGGGATTTGGCTATGGCTACACCTTC

length: 16
J: TRBJ2-7
size: .
D: TRBD1
V: TRBV3-1
CDR3: CASSRHPGTGGYEQCF
DNA: TGTGCCAGCAGCCGCCACCCGGGCACAGGGGGCTACGAGCAGTGCTTC

length: 13
J: TRBJ2-5
size: .
D: TRBD1
V: TRBV5-4
CDR3: CASTWTGQETQYF
DNA: TGTGCCAGCACTTGGACAGGGCAAGAGACCCAGTACTTC

length: 13
J: TRBJ1-2
size: many
D: TRBD1
V: TRBV7-9
CDR3: CAGSKQGFNGYTF
DNA: TGTGCCGGCTCAAAACAGGGGTTTAATGGCTACACCTTC

length: 15
J: TRBJ2-3
size: few
D: .
V: TRBV11-1
CDR3: CASSLRVGGADTQYF
DNA: TGTGCCAGCAGCTTAAGGGTCGGAGGGGCAGATACGCAGTATTTT

length: 16
J: TRBJ2-5
size: .
D: TRBD2
V: TRBV7-2
CDR3: CASSSGQGVAGETQYF
DNA: TGTGCCAGCAGCTCCGGCCAGGGAGTAGCGGGGGAGACCCAGTACTTC

length: 13
J: TRBJ2-2
size: few
D: .
V: TRBV5-1
CDR3: CASSLSGSLELFF
DNA: TGCGCCAGCAGCCTCTCCGGGTCCCTCGAGCTGTTTTTT